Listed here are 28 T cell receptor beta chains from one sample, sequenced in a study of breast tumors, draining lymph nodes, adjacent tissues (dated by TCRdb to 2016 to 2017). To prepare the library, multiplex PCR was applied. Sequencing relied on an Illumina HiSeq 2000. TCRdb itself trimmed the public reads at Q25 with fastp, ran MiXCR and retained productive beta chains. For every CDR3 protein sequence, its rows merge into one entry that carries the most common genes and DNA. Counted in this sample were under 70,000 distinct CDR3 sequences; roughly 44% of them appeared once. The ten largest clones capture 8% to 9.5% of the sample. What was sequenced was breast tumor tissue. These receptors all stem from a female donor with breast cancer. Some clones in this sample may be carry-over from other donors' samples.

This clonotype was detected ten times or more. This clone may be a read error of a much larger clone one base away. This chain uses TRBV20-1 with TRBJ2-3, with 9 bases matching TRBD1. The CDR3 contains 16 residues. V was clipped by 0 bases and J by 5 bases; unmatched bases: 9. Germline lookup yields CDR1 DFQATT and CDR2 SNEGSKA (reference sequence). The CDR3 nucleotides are TGCAGTGCTAGAGAGTTTGGGACAGGGACCGAAGATACGCAGTATTTT. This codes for CSAREFGTGTEDTQYF.

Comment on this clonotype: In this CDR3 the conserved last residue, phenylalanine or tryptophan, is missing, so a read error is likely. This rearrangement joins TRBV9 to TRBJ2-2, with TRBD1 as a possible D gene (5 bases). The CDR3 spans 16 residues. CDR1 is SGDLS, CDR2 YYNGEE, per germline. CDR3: CASSVSTGANTRELFL. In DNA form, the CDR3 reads TGTGCCAGCAGCGTATCTACAGGAGCGAACACCAGGGAGCTGTTTCTT.

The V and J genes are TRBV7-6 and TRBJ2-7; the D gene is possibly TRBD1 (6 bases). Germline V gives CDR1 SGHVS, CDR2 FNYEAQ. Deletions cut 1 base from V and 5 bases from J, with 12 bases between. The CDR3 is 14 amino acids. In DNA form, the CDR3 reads TGTGCCAGCAGCTTAGGTGCAGGGGCAGACGAGCAGTACTTC. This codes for CASSLGAGADEQYF. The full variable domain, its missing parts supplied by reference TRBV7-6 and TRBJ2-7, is GAGVSQSPRYKVTKRGQDVALRCDPISGHVSLYWYRQALGQGPEFLTYFNYEAQQDKSGLPNDRFSAERPEGSISTLTIQRTEQRDSAMYRCASSLGAGADEQYFGPGTRLTVT.

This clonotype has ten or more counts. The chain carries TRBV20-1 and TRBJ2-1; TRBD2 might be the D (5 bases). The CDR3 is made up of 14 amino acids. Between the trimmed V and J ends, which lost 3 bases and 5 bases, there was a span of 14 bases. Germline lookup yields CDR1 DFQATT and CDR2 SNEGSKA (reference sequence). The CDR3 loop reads CSASWSSPDNEQFF. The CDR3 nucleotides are TGCAGTGCTAGCTGGTCTAGCCCGGACAATGAGCAGTTCTTC.

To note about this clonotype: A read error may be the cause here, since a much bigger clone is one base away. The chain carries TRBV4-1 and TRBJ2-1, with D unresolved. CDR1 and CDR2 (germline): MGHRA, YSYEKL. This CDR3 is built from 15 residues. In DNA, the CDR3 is TGCGCCAGCAGCCACCCCAGCCGCTCCTACAATAAGCAGTTCTTC. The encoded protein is CASSHPSRSYNKQFF.

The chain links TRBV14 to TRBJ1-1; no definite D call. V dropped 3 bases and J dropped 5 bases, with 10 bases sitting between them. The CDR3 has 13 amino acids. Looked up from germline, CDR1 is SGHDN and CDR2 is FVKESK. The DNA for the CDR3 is TGTGCCAGCAGCCAGGGGTGGGGAACTGAAGCTTTCTTT. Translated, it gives CASSQGWGTEAFF.

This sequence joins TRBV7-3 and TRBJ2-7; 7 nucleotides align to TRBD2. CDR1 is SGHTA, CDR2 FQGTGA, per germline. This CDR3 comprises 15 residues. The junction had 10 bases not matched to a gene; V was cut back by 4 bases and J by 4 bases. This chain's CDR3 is CASSSATASGYEQYF. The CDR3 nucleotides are TGTGCCAGCAGCTCCGCTACGGCTAGCGGTTACGAGCAGTACTTC. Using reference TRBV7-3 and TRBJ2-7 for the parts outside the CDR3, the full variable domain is GAGVSQTPSNKVTEKGKYVELRCDPISGHTALYWYRQSLGQGPEFLIYFQGTGAADDSGLPNDRFFAVRPEGSVSTLKIQRTERGDSAVYLCASSSATASGYEQYFGPGTRLTVT.

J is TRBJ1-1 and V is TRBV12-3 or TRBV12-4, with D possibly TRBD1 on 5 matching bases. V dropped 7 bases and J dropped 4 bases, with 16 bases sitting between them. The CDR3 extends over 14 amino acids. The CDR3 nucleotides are TGTGCCAGCACCAGAATGGGGGTCGGCACTGAAGCTTTCTTT. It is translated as CASTRMGVGTEAFF.

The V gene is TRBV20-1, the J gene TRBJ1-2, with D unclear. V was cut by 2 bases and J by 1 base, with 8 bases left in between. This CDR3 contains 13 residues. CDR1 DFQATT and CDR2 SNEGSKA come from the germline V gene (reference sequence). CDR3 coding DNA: TGCAGTGCTAGAACGGAAGTTAACTATGGCTACACCTTC. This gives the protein CSARTEVNYGYTF.

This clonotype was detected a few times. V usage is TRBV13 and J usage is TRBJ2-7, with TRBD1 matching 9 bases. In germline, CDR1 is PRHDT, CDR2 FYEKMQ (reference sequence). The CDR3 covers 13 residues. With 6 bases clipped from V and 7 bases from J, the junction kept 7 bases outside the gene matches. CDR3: CASRLQGAGEQYF. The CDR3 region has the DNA TGTGCCAGCAGGTTACAGGGGGCGGGGGAGCAGTACTTC.

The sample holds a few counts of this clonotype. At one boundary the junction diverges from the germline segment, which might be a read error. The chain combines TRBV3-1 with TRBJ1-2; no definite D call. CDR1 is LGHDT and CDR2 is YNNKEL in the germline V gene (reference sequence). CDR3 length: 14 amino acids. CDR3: CPSSPRGANYGYTF. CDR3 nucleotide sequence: TGTCCCAGCAGCCCCCGGGGAGCTAACTATGGCTACACCTTC. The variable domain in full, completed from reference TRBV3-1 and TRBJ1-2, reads DTAVSQTPKYLVTQMGNDKSIKCEQNLGHDTMYWYKQDSKKFLKIMFSYNNKELIINETVPNRFSPKSPDKAHLNLHINSLELGDSAVYFCPSSPRGANYGYTFGSGTRLTVV.

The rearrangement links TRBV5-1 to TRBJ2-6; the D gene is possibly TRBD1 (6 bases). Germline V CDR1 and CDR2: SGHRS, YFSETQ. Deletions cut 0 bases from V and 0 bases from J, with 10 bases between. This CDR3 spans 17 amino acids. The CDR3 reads CASSLGQAFSGANVLTF. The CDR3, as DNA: TGCGCCAGCAGCTTGGGACAGGCATTCTCTGGGGCCAACGTCCTGACTTTC.

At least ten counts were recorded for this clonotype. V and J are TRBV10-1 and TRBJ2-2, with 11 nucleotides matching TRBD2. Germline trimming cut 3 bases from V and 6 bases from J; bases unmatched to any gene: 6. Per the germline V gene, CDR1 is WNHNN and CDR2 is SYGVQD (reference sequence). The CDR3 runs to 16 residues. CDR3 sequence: CASSDLGSGGAGELFF. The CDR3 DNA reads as TGCGCCAGCAGTGATCTCGGTAGCGGGGGGGCCGGGGAGCTGTTTTTT.

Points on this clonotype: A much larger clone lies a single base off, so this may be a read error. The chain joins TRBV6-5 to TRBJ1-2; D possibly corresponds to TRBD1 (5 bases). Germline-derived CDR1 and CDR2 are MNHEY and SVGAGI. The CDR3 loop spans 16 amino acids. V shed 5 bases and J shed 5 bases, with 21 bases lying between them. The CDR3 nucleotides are TGTGCCAGCAGTCACTGGTTCGGGGGAGTACGGTATGGCTACACCTTC. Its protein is CASSHWFGGVRYGYTF.

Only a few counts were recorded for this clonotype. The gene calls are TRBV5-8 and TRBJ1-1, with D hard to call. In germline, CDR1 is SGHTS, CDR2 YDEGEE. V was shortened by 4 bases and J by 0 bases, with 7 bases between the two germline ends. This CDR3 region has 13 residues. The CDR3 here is CASSGSLNTEAFF. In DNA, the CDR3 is TGTGCCAGCAGCGGCAGTTTGAACACTGAAGCTTTCTTT.

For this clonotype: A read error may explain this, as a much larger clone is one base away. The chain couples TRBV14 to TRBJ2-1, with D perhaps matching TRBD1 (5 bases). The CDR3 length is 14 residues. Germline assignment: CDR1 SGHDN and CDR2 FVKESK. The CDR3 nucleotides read TGTGCCAGCAGCCAAGGGGGCAGATACAATGAGCAGTCCTTC. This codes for CASSQGGRYNEQSF.

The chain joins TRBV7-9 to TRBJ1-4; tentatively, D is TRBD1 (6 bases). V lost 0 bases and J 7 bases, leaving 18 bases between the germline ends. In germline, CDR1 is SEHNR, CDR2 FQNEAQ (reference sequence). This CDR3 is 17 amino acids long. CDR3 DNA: TGTGCCAGCAGCTTAGCAACGGGACACCGGGGGCGTGAAAAACTGTTTTTT. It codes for CASSLATGHRGREKLFF.

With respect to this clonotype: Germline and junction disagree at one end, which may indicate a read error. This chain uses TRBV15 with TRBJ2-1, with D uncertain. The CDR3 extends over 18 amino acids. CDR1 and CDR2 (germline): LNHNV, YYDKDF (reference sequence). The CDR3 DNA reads TGTGCCACCAGCAGAGGGTTGAGTAGCTGGAGCTCCTACAATGAGCAGTTCTTT. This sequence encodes CATSRGLSSWSSYNEQFF. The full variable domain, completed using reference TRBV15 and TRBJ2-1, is DAMVIQNPRYQVTQFGKPVTLSCSQTLNHNVMYWYQQKSSQAPKLLFHYYDKDFNNEADTPDNFQSRRPNTSFCFLDIRSPGLGDTAMYLCATSRGLSSWSSYNEQFFGPGTRLTVL.

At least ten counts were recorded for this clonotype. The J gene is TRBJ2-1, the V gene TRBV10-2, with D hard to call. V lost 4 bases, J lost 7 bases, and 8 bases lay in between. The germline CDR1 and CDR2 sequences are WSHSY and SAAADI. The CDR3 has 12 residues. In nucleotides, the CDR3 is TGCGCCAGCAGTGCGTCGTGGAATGAGCAGTTCTTC. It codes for CASSASWNEQFF.

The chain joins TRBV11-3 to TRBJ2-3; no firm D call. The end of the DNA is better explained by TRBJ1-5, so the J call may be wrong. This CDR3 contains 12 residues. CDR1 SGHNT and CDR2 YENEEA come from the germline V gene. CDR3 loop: CASSFTSYTQHF. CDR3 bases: TGTGCCAGCAGCTTTACTAGTTATACGCAGCATTTT.

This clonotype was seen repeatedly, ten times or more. Written as DNA, the CDR3 is TGTGCCAGCAGCCCGGGACAGGGAAACTATGGCTACACCTTC. It codes for CASSPGQGNYGYTF. This chain uses TRBV7-9 with TRBJ1-2; 9 bases map to TRBD1. CDR3 size: 14 residues. Germline trimming cut 5 bases from V and 2 bases from J; bases unmatched to any gene: 3. Germline V gene sequence: CDR1 SEHNR, CDR2 FQNEAQ (reference sequence).

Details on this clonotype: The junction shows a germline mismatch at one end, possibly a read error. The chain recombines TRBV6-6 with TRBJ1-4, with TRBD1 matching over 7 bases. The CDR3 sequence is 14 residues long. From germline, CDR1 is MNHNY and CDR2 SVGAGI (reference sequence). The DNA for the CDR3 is TGTGCCAGCAGTGAGGGACAGTATAATGAAAAACTGTATTTT. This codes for CASSEGQYNEKLYF.

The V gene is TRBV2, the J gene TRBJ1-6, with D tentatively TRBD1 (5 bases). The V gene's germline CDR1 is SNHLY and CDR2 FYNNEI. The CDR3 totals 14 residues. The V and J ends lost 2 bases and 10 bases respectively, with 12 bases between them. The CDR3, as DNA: TGTGCCAGCAGTGAAACAGTGGGGGGGTCACCCCTCCACTTT. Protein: CASSETVGGSPLHF.

Written as DNA, the CDR3 is TGTGCCAGCAGTCACAGGGGAGGGGCCTACGAGCAGTTCTTC. It yields the protein CASSHRGGAYEQFF. This sequence joins TRBV6-6 and TRBJ2-1; either TRBD1 or TRBD2 may fit D (7 bases each). Germline CDR1 reads MNHNY; CDR2 reads SVGAGI (reference sequence). This CDR3 is built from 14 residues. V lost 5 bases and J lost 10, with 18 bases in between.

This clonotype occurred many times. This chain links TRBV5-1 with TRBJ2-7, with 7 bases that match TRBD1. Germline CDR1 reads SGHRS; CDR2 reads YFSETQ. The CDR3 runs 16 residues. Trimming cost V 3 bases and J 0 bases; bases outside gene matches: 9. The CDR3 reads CASSSHLRDSSYEQYF. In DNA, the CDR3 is TGCGCCAGCAGCTCTCATCTCCGGGACAGCTCCTACGAGCAGTACTTC. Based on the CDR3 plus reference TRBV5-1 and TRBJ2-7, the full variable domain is KAGVTQTPRYLIKTRGQQVTLSCSPISGHRSVSWYQQTPGQGLQFLFEYFSETQRNKGNFPGRFSGRQFSNSRSEMNVSTLELGDSALYLCASSSHLRDSSYEQYFGPGTRLTVT.

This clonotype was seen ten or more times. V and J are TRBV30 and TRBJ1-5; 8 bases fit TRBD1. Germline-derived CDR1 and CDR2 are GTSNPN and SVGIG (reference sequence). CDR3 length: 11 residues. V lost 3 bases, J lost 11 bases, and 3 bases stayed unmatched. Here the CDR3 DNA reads TGTGCCTGGAGGACAGGGGCGGCCCAGCATTTT. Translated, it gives CAWRTGAAQHF.

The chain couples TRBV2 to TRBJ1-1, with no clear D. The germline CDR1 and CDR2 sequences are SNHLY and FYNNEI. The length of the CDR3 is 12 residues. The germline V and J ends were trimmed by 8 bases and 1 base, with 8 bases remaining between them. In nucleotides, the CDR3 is TGTGCCAGCGCGAGAGCGAACACTGAAGCTTTCTTT. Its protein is CASARANTEAFF. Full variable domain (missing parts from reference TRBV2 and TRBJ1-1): EPEVTQTPSHQVTQMGQEVILRCVPISNHLYFYWYRQILGQKVEFLVSFYNNEISEKSEIFDDQFSVERPDGSNFTLKIRSTKLEDSAMYFCASARANTEAFFGQGTRLTVV.

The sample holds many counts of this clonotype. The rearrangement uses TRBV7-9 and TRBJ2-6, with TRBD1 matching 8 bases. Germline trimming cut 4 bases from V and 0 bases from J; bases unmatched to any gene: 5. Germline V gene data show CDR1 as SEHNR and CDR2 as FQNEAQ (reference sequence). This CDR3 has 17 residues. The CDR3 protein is CASSSGQGASGANVLTF. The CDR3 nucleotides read TGTGCCAGCAGCTCAGGACAGGGCGCCTCTGGGGCCAACGTCCTGACTTTC.